This T cell receptor beta chain derives from a study of Ad26.COV2.S vaccination and SARS-CoV-2 variants. As for the study in general: Once or twice, 56 days apart, Ad26.COV2.S was delivered intramuscularly. Study conclusions and caveats: Similar non-spike TCR breadth was observed in recipients of vaccine and of placebo.

Treatment here: around 19 received Ad26.COV2.S at low or high dose, single or two shots; about 5 received placebo; per-sample allocation not given. Sampling occurred on day 63 after the first vaccine or placebo injection. An 18-55-year-old adult in Boston served as donor. This clone has a single count. The target antigen is unknown. TCRdb keeps only in-frame clones here, not all; method: immunoSEQ multiplex PCR. This sample yields a few hundred thousand clones, of which about 91% are seen a single time; 1.9% belongs to the top ten. Germline-derived CDR1 and CDR2 are MDHEN and SYDVKM. The CDR3 is made up of 17 amino acids. Trimming took 2 bases from V and 12 from J; bases not matched to a gene: 15.

This receptor was identified in a person aged 18-60 years who received the Ad26.COV2.S COVID-19 vaccine or a placebo. The sample was peripheral blood, taken in a trial of Ad26.COV2.S vaccine versus placebo. The rearrangement links TRBV28 to TRBJ2-1; 11 bases map to TRBD2. The CDR3 sequence is CASSLTGLAGGPSGQFF. The CDR3 DNA is TGTGCCAGCAGTTTAACTGGTCTAGCGGGAGGACCCTCAGGGCAGTTCTTC.